The following is a T cell receptor (beta chain) sequence with its context. Its antigen is not known. The data originate from a study of T-cell memory formation after mild COVID-19. A single record per CDR3 protein comes from TCRdb applying MiXCR to the 5' RACE reads. The table has 300,000 to 400,000 distinct CDR3 sequences, 20% to 25% seen once. General observations from the study: Later expanders leaned CD4+, whereas clones that contracted between day 15 and 85 were balanced CD4/CD8.

Germline V lookup: CDR1 SGHRS, CDR2 YFSETQ. Unmatched junction bases numbered 10, after V lost 4 bases and J lost 4 bases. The CDR3 has 15 residues. The rearrangement links TRBV5-1 to TRBJ1-2; 7 bases are shared with TRBD1. This sequence originates from an adult woman who had mild COVID-19 (a few samples of this study predate the infection). Cell type and time point are not known. What was sequenced was PBMCs or a T cell subset sorted from them (not recorded which). CDR3 nucleotides: TGCGCCAGCAGCCCCCGGACAGGTCTAGGCTATGGCTACACCTTC. Its protein product is CASSPRTGLGYGYTF.